This entry lists 24 T cell receptor beta chains sequenced from one sample in a study of T cells in Graves' hyperthyroidism and ophthalmopathy. Amplification of TCR beta CDR3 regions used RNA as the template. During a first-round RT-PCR of the TCR CDR3, the HTBI primer set was used. TCRdb redid the calling of the multiplex PCR reads with MiXCR, one entry per CDR3 protein. The sample gives over 350,000 distinct CDR3 sequences, about 14% of which show up once; over 10% is in the top ten. The specimen was blood. These receptors came from a man between 18 and 35 years old with Graves' ophthalmopathy.

In this sample, this clonotype turned up a few times. V usage is TRBV10-1 and J usage is TRBJ1-6; D gene unclear. The CDR3 covers 13 residues. With 3 bases removed from V and 9 bases from J, the gap between germline ends came to 9 bases. Germline lookup yields CDR1 WNHNN and CDR2 SYGVQD (reference sequence). CDR3 DNA: TGCGCCAGCAGTGAATCGACTTTTTCACCCCTCCACTTT. Encoded protein: CASSESTFSPLHF.

In its sample, this clonotype was seen a few times. V is TRBV20-1 and J is TRBJ1-4, with D perhaps TRBD1 (5 bases). Germline V gene lookup returns CDR1 DFQATT and CDR2 SNEGSKA (reference sequence). This CDR3 region has 14 residues. Trimming stripped 1 base from V and 6 bases from J, with 12 bases between. Written as DNA, the CDR3 is TGCAGTGCTAGAGGCAACCTGGGGGATGAAAAACTGTTTTTT. Its protein is CSARGNLGDEKLFF.

This clonotype came up a few times. J is TRBJ1-5 and V is TRBV7-2; D gene ambiguous. This CDR3 is 15 amino acids long. Trimming removed 4 bases from V and 0 bases from J, with 10 bases in between. Germline V gene sequence: CDR1 SGHTA, CDR2 FQGNSA. In DNA form, the CDR3 reads TGTGCCAGCAGCTATATAGATGATAGCAATCAGCCCCAGCATTTT. Translated, it gives CASSYIDDSNQPQHF. Full variable domain (rest looked up from reference TRBV7-2 and TRBJ1-5): GAGVSQSPSNKVTEKGKDVELRCDPISGHTALYWYRQSLGQGLEFLIYFQGNSAPDKSGLPSDRFSAERTGGSVSTLTIQRTQQEDSAVYLCASSYIDDSNQPQHFGDGTRLSIL.

This clonotype was recorded at least ten times. The J gene is TRBJ2-3, the V gene TRBV5-1, with 14 bases lining up with TRBD2. The junction had 8 bases not matched to a gene; V was cut back by 4 bases and J by 1 base. Germline CDR1 reads SGHRS; CDR2 reads YFSETQ. The CDR3 length is 18 residues. The CDR3 DNA follows: TGCGCCAGCAGCCCTGGACTAGCGGGGGGAAAAGGCACAGATACGCAGTATTTT. Protein product: CASSPGLAGGKGTDTQYF.

In its sample, this clonotype was seen many times. The genes are TRBV2 and TRBJ2-5; 7 bases line up with TRBD2. CDR3 length equals 13 residues. Trimming cost V 4 bases and J 3 bases; bases outside gene matches: 2. Germline CDR1 is SNHLY and CDR2 is FYNNEI. CDR3 nucleotide sequence: TGTGCCAGCAGTGCGGCGGGGGAAGAGACCCAGTACTTC. It translates to CASSAAGEETQYF.

This sequence joins TRBV9 and TRBJ2-3; D is possibly TRBD2 (5 bases). Germline V lookup: CDR1 SGDLS, CDR2 YYNGEE. The V end was cut by 3 bases, the J end by 5 bases, with 10 bases between. The CDR3 consists of 13 residues. The CDR3 bases are TGTGCCAGCAGCGCTGGACTCCTAGATACGCAGTATTTT. Translating gives CASSAGLLDTQYF.

A few counts support this clonotype. V gene TRBV4-2 combines with J gene TRBJ2-7, with 7 bases fitting TRBD1. V lost 3 bases to trimming and J lost 1 base; unmatched junction nucleotides: 6. This CDR3 has 15 residues. Germline CDR1 reads LGHNA; CDR2 reads YNFKEQ. The CDR3 is CASSQIADRSYEQYF. As DNA, the CDR3 is TGTGCCAGCAGCCAGATTGCGGACAGGTCCTACGAGCAGTACTTC.

This clonotype was detected ten times or more. The V gene is TRBV6-1, the J gene TRBJ2-2; D unresolved. CDR1 is MNHNS, CDR2 SASEGT, per germline. The CDR3 loop spans 16 amino acids. V lost 3 bases, J lost 2 bases, and 13 bases lay in between. The CDR3 loop reads CASSDLYRANTGELFF. In DNA, the CDR3 is TGTGCCAGCAGTGATCTATACCGGGCCAACACCGGGGAGCTGTTTTTT.

This clonotype has a count of ten or more. This chain uses TRBV7-2 with TRBJ1-2, with TRBD1 as a possible D gene (5 bases). Per germline, CDR1 SGHTA and CDR2 FQGNSA. The CDR3 has 16 residues. The V end lost 11 bases, the J end lost 4 bases, and 26 bases lay between the germline ends. DNA for the CDR3: TGTGCCCTCGCGGGGACGGACCCCACTTACATCTATGGCTACACCTTC. This codes for CALAGTDPTYIYGYTF.

The CDR3 nucleotides are TGTGCCTGGGTGAGGCAGGGTCCCTACGAGCAGTACTTC. Protein product: CAWVRQGPYEQYF. The V call is TRBV30, the J call TRBJ2-7; tentative D call: TRBD1 (5 bases). Trimming took off 5 bases at V and 2 bases at J, with 13 bases between the two ends. In germline, CDR1 is GTSNPN, CDR2 SVGIG (reference sequence). This CDR3 is built from 13 residues.

Ten or more counts support this clonotype. This sequence joins TRBV5-6 and TRBJ1-1, with a possible D match to TRBD1 (6 bases). V gave up 1 base and J gave up 8 bases, with 9 bases separating them. This CDR3 comprises 12 residues. Germline V gene data show CDR1 as SGHDT and CDR2 as YYEEEE. CDR3 region: CASSLWGAEAFF. DNA of the CDR3: TGTGCCAGCAGCTTGTGGGGGGCAGAAGCTTTCTTT.

This clonotype was counted ten times or more. This chain uses TRBV5-1 with TRBJ1-2; D may be TRBD1 (6 bases). V lost 0 bases and J 8 bases, leaving 11 bases between the germline ends. The CDR3 loop spans 13 amino acids. Germline assignment: CDR1 SGHRS and CDR2 YFSETQ. CDR3 in DNA: TGCGCCAGCAGCTTGGCCGCAGGGGAAGGCTACACCTTC. This sequence encodes CASSLAAGEGYTF.

The sample holds many counts of this clonotype. The chain couples TRBV3-1 to TRBJ1-1; no reliable D call. There are 15 residues in the CDR3. Per the germline V gene, CDR1 is LGHDT and CDR2 is YNNKEL (reference sequence). Trimming took 0 bases from V and 6 from J, leaving 14 bases between them. The CDR3 DNA follows: TGTGCCAGCAGCCAAGATCCCCCACGAAGGGCTGAAGCTTTCTTT. It encodes CASSQDPPRRAEAFF.

Many counts were recorded for this clonotype. The rearrangement uses TRBV7-9 and TRBJ1-2; D remains unclear. Trimming took off 2 bases at V and 0 bases at J, with 10 bases between the two ends. The CDR3 runs to 15 residues. Germline loops: CDR1 SEHNR, CDR2 FQNEAQ (reference sequence). CDR3 DNA: TGTGCCAGCAGCTTATACGCGGAAGCTAACTATGGCTACACCTTC. Its protein is CASSLYAEANYGYTF.

This clonotype was counted between two and nine times. The CDR3 sequence is CASSQIGNEQFF. In DNA, the CDR3 is TGCGCCAGCAGCCAAATAGGGAATGAGCAGTTCTTC. The chain combines TRBV4-1 with TRBJ2-1; no reliable D call. Germline V gene sequence: CDR1 MGHRA, CDR2 YSYEKL. The CDR3 sequence is 12 residues long. The V and J ends lost 2 bases and 7 bases respectively, with 6 bases between them.

The chain links TRBV7-8 to TRBJ2-3, with D perhaps matching TRBD2 (6 bases). Trimming left V 5 bases short and J 4 bases short, with 13 bases between. Germline V gives CDR1 SGHVS, CDR2 FQNEAQ. The CDR3 sequence is 14 residues long. As DNA, the CDR3 is TGTGCCAGCAGCCTGGATTCGGGGGCAGATACGCAGTATTTT. This codes for CASSLDSGADTQYF. Full variable domain (missing parts from reference TRBV7-8 and TRBJ2-3): GAGVSQSPRYKVAKRGQDVALRCDPISGHVSLFWYQQALGQGPEFLTYFQNEAQLDKSGLPSDRFFAERPEGSVSTLKIQRTQQEDSAVYLCASSLDSGADTQYFGPGTRLTVL.

This clonotype was seen only a few times. The chain couples TRBV5-1 to TRBJ1-3; the D gene is possibly TRBD1 (5 bases). The CDR3 runs to 14 residues. Trimming left V 2 bases short and J 2 bases short, with 8 bases between. The germline V gene has CDR1 SGHRS and CDR2 YFSETQ. The CDR3 reads CASSLKGPGNTIYF. The CDR3 DNA is TGCGCCAGCAGCTTAAAGGGGCCTGGAAACACCATATATTTT. The whole variable domain, remainder taken from reference TRBV5-1 and TRBJ1-3, is KAGVTQTPRYLIKTRGQQVTLSCSPISGHRSVSWYQQTPGQGLQFLFEYFSETQRNKGNFPGRFSGRQFSNSRSEMNVSTLELGDSALYLCASSLKGPGNTIYFGEGSWLTVV.

This chain uses TRBV11-2 with TRBJ2-2; D is ambiguous. Germline CDR1 reads SGHAT; CDR2 reads FQNNGV. With 0 bases removed from V and 15 bases from J, the gap between germline ends came to 14 bases. The CDR3 contains 13 residues. The CDR3 loop is CASSLDRSARVFF. For the CDR3, the DNA is TGTGCCAGCAGCTTAGATCGGAGCGCGAGAGTGTTTTTT. The full variable domain, with the rest looked up from reference TRBV11-2 and TRBJ2-2, is EAGVAQSPRYKIIEKRQSVAFWCNPISGHATLYWYQQILGQGPKLLIQFQNNGVVDDSQLPKDRFSAERLKGVDSTLKIQPAKLEDSAVYLCASSLDRSARVFFGEGSRLTVL.

This clonotype has just a few counts. The J gene is TRBJ2-7, the V gene TRBV4-1, with D tentatively TRBD2 (6 bases). Germline CDR1 is MGHRA and CDR2 is YSYEKL. Trimming stripped 5 bases from V and 6 bases from J, with 11 bases between. The CDR3 is 12 amino acids. The CDR3 DNA is TGCGCCAGCAGCGCGCACGGGGGCGAGCAGTACTTC. Translating gives CASSAHGGEQYF.

This clonotype occurred many times. The chain recombines TRBV12-3 or TRBV12-4 with TRBJ2-7; 10 positions agree with TRBD1. This CDR3 comprises 15 residues. V gave up 5 bases and J gave up 2 bases; unmatched junction bases: 6. The CDR3 sequence is CASSDRDRGTYEQYF. The CDR3 DNA is TGTGCCAGCAGTGATCGGGACAGGGGCACCTACGAGCAGTACTTC.

A note on this clonotype: A much larger clone lies a single base off, so this may be a read error. The V and J genes are TRBV7-8 and TRBJ2-7; D is possibly TRBD1 or TRBD2 (5 bases each). This CDR3 has 17 amino acids. Trimming stripped 1 base from V and 2 bases from J, with 18 bases between. From germline, CDR1 is SGHVS and CDR2 FQNEAQ. CDR3 loop: CASSLGLREGDPYEQYF. The CDR3 DNA reads TGTGCCAGCAGCTTAGGGCTTCGGGAAGGGGACCCCTACGAGCAGTACTTC.

This clonotype was recorded many times. In nucleotides, the CDR3 is TGTGCCAGCATGACTGACAGGGCCTACAATGAGCAGTTCTTC. It yields the protein CASMTDRAYNEQFF. This chain joins TRBV2 and TRBJ2-1, with TRBD1 identical over 7 bases. V trimming: 7 bases; J trimming: 2 bases; junction bases outside the gene matches: 5. The CDR3 is 14 amino acids. The germline CDR1 and CDR2 sequences are SNHLY and FYNNEI.

V gene TRBV25-1 combines with J gene TRBJ2-5, with TRBD2 as a possible D gene (5 bases). The CDR3 runs 15 residues. V was trimmed by 0 bases and J by 5 bases, leaving 13 bases between them. The germline V gene has CDR1 MGHDK and CDR2 SYGVNS. The CDR3 nucleotides are TGTGCCAGCAGTGAATACAAGGGAGAGCAGGAGACCCAGTACTTC. This codes for CASSEYKGEQETQYF.

This clonotype was observed at least ten times. The chain has TRBV12-3 or TRBV12-4 and TRBJ1-1, with D perhaps matching TRBD1 (5 bases). The CDR3 totals 14 residues. Trimming shortened V by 7 bases and J by 0 bases, and 12 bases separated the two germline ends. The CDR3 is CASNRGLLNTEAFF. The CDR3 nucleotides read TGTGCCAGCAACCGGGGACTGTTGAACACTGAAGCTTTCTTT.